The present T cell receptor (beta chain) was sequenced within a study of T cells in localized non-small cell lung cancer. Study-wide points: Adjacent lung held a median roughly 60 of the top 100 tumor clones. Uninvolved nearby lung showed the greatest T cell clonality, exceeding that found in tumor.

Germline V gene lookup returns CDR1 SGHNT and CDR2 YENEEA. CDR3 length: 16 residues. V was pared by 1 base and J by 6 bases, with 13 bases between. Comments on this clone: Its target is unknown.

Libraries were prepared by immunoSEQ multiplex PCR; TCRdb keeps only in-frame clonotypes and omits some of them. The sample has approximately 1,500 clones; roughly a quarter are singletons. The sequenced sample was lung tumor tissue, obtained before any cancer treatment. The chain employs TRBV11-3 and TRBJ1-6; D may be TRBD1 (5 bases). The TCR sequence derives from a man between 40 and 70 years old with stage I squamous cell lung carcinoma. CDR3 residues: CASSLGRGFGNSPLHF. The CDR3 DNA reads as TGTGCCAGCAGCTTAGGTAGGGGATTTGGTAATTCACCCCTCCACTTT. Filled out from reference TRBV11-3 and TRBJ1-6, the complete variable domain reads EAGVVQSPRYKIIEKKQPVAFWCNPISGHNTLYWYLQNLGQGPELLIRYENEEAVDDSQLPKDRFSAERLKGVDSTLKIQPAELGDSAVYLCASSLGRGFGNSPLHFGNGTRLTVT.